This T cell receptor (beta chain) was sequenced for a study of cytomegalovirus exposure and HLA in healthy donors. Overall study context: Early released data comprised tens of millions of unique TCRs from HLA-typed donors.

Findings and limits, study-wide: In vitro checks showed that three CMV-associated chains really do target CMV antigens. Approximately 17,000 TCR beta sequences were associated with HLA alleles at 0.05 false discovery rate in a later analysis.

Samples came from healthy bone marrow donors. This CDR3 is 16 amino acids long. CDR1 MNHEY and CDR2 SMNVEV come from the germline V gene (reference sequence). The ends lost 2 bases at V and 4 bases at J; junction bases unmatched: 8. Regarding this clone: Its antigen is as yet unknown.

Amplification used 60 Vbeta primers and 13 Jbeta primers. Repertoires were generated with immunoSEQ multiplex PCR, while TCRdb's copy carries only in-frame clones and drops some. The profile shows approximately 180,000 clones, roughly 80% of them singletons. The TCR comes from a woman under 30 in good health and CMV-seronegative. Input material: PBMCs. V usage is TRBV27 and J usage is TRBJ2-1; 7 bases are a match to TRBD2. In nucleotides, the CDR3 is TGTGCCAGCAGTTTAGTGGTAGCGGGTACGTACAATGAGCAGTTCTTC. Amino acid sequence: CASSLVVAGTYNEQFF.